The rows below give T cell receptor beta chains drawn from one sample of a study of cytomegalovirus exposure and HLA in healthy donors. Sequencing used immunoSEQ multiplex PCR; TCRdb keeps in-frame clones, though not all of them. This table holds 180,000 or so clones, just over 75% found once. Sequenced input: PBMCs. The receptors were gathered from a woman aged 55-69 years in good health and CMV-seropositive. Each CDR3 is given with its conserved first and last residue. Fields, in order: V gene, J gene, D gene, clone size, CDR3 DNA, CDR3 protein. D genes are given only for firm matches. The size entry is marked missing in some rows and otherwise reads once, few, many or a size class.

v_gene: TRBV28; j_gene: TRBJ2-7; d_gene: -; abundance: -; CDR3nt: TGTGCCAGCCTTCGACAGGTCAACTACGAGCAGTACTTC; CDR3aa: CASLRQVNYEQYF
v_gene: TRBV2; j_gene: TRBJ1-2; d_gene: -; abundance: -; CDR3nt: TGTGCCAGCAGTACTGAGTCTAACTATGGCTACACCTTC; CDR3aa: CASSTESNYGYTF
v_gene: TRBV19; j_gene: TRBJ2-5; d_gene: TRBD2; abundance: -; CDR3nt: TGTGCCAGTAGCGGGAGGGCCGCAGAGACCCAGTACTTC; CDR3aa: CASSGRAAETQYF
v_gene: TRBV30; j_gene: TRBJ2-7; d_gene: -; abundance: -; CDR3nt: TGTGCCTGGAGTCCACCCAGCTCGAGGGCCTACGAGCAGTACTTC; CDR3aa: CAWSPPSSRAYEQYF
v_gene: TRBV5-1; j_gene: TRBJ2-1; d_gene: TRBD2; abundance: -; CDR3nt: TGCGCCAGCAGCTTCGGGACTAGCGAAATCAATGAGCAGTTCTTC; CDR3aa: CASSFGTSEINEQFF
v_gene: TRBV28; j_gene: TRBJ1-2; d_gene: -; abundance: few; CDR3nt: TGTGCCAGCAGTTCAGGGTCCTATGGCTACACCTTC; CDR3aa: CASSSGSYGYTF
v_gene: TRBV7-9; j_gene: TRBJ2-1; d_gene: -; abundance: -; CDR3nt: TGTGCCAGCAGCTTATCGAGGAATGAGCAGTTCTTC; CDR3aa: CASSLSRNEQFF
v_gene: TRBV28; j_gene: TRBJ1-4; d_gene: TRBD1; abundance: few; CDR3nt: TGTGCCAGCAGCACACAGGGGTGGAAACTGTTTTTT; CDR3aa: CASSTQGWKLFF
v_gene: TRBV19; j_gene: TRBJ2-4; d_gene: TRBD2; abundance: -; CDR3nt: TGTGCCAGTGAAATAGCGGGGGGAAACATTCAGTACTTC; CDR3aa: CASEIAGGNIQYF
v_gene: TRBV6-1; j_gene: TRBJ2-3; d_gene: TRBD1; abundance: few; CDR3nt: TGTGCCGCCTCGGAACAGGGGGGCACAGATACGCAGTATTTT; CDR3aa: CAASEQGGTDTQYF
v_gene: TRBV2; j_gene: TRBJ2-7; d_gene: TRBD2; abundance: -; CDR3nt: TGTGCCAGCTTCGAAAGGGGCGGAGCGGGAATTCAGTACTTC; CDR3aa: CASFERGGAGIQYF
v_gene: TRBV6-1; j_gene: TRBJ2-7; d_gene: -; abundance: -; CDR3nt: TGTGCCACGAAAGGGGTGACCTACGAGCAGTACTTC; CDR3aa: CATKGVTYEQYF
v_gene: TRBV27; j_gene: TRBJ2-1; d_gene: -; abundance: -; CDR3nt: TGTGCCAGCAGTTATAGACAGTACAATGAGCAGTTCTTC; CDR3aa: CASSYRQYNEQFF
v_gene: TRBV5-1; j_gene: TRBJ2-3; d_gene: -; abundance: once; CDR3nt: TGCGCCAGCAGCCCGAGACTTGACACAGATACGCAGTATTTT; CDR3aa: CASSPRLDTDTQYF
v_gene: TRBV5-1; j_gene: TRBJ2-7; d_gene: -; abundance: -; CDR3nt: TGCGCCAGCGCGACCTCCGGGACAACCTTTCAGGGGCAGTACTTC; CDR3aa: CASATSGTTFQGQYF
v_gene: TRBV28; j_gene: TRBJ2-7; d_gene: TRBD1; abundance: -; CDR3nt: TGTGCCAGCAGATTCAATGGACAGGGCTACGAGCAGTACTTC; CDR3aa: CASRFNGQGYEQYF
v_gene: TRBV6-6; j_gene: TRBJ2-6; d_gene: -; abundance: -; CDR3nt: TGTGCCAGCACTCTACAGGGTTCCGGGGCCAACGTCCTGACTTTC; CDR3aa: CASTLQGSGANVLTF
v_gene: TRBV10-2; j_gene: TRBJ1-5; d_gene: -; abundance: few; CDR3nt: TGCGCCAGCACAAAAGACTCTTTTAGCAATCAGCCCCAGCATTTT; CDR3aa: CASTKDSFSNQPQHF
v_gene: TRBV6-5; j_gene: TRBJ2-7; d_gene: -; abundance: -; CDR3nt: TGTGCCAGCAGTAGGGACACCAACTCCTACGAGCAGTACTTC; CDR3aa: CASSRDTNSYEQYF
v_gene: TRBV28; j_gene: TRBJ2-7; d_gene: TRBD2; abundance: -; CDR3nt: TGTGCCAGTCATAATAGCGGGAGAACATACGAGCAGTACTTC; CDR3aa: CASHNSGRTYEQYF
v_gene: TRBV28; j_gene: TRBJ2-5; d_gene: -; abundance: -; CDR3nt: TGTGCCAGCACCCTAGGTAACCAAGAGACCCAGTACTTC; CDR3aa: CASTLGNQETQYF
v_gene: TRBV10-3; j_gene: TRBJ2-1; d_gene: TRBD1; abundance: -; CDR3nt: TGTGCCATCAGCGAGGGGACAGGGAGGAATGAGCAGTTCTTC; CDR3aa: CAISEGTGRNEQFF
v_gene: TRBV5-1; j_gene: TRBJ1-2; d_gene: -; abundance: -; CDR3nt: TGCGCCAGCAGCTTGGAGGTCAGGGTGGGGCTTACTAACTATGGCTACACCTTC; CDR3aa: CASSLEVRVGLTNYGYTF
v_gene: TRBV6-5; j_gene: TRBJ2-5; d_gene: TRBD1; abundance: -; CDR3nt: TGTGCCAGCAGCCCGGGGACAGTACGCCCGGAGACCCAGTACTTC; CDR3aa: CASSPGTVRPETQYF
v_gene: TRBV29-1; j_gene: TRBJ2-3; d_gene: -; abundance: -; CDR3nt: TGCAGCGTTGGTCGGGTGATCACAGATACGCAGTATTTT; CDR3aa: CSVGRVITDTQYF
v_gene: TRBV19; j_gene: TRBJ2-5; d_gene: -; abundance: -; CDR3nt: TGTGCCAGTAGTATAACTAGCCCTGAGACCCAGTACTTC; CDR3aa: CASSITSPETQYF
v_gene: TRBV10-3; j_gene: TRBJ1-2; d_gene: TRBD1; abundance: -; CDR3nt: TGTGCCATCAGGGGGGACAGGGGGGGCTATGGCTACACCTTC; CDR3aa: CAIRGDRGGYGYTF
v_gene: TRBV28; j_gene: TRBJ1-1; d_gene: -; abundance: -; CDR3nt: TGTGCCAGCAGTCTAAGGACAGTGAACACTGAAGCTTTCTTT; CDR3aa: CASSLRTVNTEAFF
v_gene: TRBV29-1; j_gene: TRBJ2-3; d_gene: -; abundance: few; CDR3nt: TGCAGCGTTCGGACTAGCACAGATACGCAGTATTTT; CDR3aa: CSVRTSTDTQYF
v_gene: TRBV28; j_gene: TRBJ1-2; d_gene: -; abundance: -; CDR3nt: TGTGCCAGCAGGGGGGGCTATGGCTACACCTTC; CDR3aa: CASRGGYGYTF
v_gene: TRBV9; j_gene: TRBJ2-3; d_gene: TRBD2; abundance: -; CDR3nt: TGTGCCAGCAGCGTAGTACCCCTACTAGCGGGGGGTAGCACAGATACGCAGTATTTT; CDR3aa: CASSVVPLLAGGSTDTQYF
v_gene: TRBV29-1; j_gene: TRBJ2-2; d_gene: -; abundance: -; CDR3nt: TGCAGCGTTGTTAGTGTTGCCGGGGAGCTGTTTTTT; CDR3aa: CSVVSVAGELFF
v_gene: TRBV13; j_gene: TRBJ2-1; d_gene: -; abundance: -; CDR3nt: TGTGCCAGCAGCCTGACCCCCGCCGGCCCTAGGAGTGACTGGAGAAGCTCCTACAATGAGCAGTTCTTC; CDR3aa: CASSLTPAGPRSDWRSSYNEQFF
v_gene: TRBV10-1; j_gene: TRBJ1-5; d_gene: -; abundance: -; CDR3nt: TGCGCCAGCAGCACCCAGGGTTGCAATCAGCCCCAGCATTTT; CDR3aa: CASSTQGCNQPQHF
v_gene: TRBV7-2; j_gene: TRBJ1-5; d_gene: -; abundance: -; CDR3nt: TGTGCCAGCAGCCTAAGGGCAGGGCTTAGCAATCAGCCCCAGCATTTT; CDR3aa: CASSLRAGLSNQPQHF
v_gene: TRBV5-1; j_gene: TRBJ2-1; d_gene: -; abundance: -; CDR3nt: TGCGCCAGCAGCCCGCTAATTCCCAGCGGGCGGGGAACAAGCTACAATGAGCAGTTCTTC; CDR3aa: CASSPLIPSGRGTSYNEQFF
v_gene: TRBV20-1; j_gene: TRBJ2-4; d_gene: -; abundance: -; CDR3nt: TGCTCACTAGCCAAAAACAGTCAGTACTTC; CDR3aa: CSLAKNSQYF
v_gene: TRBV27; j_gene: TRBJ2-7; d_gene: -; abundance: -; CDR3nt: TGTGCCAGCAGTCCTCAGGACATATACGAGCAGTACTTC; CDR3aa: CASSPQDIYEQYF
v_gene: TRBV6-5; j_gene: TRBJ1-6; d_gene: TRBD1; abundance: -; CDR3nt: TGTGCCAGCAGTTGGGACCGGGACAGTAATTCACCCCTCCACTTT; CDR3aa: CASSWDRDSNSPLHF
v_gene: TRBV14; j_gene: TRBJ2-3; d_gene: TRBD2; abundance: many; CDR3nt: TGTGCCAGCAGCCAAGGGACTAGCAGAGATACGCAGTATTTT; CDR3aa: CASSQGTSRDTQYF
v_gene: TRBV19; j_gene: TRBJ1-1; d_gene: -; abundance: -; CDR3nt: TGTGCCAGTAGCGAGCAGGAGATGAGGGGGACTGAAGCTTTCTTT; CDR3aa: CASSEQEMRGTEAFF
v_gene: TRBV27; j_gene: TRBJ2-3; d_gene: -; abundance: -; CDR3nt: TGTGCCAGCAGTTTATCAGGTGCGGGAGATACGCAGTATTTT; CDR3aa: CASSLSGAGDTQYF